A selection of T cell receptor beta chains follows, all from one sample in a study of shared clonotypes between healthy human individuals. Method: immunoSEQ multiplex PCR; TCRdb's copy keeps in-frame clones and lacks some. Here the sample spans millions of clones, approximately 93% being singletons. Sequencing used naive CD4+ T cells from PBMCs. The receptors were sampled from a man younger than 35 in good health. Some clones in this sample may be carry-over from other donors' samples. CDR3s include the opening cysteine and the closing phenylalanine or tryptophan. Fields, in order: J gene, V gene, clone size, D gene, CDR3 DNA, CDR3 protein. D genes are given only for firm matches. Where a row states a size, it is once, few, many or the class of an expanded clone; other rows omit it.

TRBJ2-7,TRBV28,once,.,TGTGCCAGCAGTTTTGGGGGTCCCTCCTACGAGCAGTACTTC,CASSFGGPSYEQYF
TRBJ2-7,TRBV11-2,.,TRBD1,TGTGCCAGCAGCCCCACCCCGACAGGGTCCGAGCAGTACTTC,CASSPTPTGSEQYF
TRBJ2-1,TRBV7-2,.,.,TGTGCCAGCAGCTTAGGCCTCTACAATGAGCAGTTCTTC,CASSLGLYNEQFF
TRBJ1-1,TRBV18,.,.,TGTGCCAGCTCACTTTTCCGGGACCCCCCTGAAGCTTTCTTT,CASSLFRDPPEAFF
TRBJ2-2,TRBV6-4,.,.,TGTGCCAGCAGTCTAGCCTCGGGCACCGGGGAGCTGTTTTTT,CASSLASGTGELFF
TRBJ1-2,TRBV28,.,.,TGTGCCAGCAGTTCTTTATATGGCTACACCTTC,CASSSLYGYTF
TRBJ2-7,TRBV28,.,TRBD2,TGTGCCAGCAGCAGCCTGCGGGGGTCACTGTCCTACGAGCAGTACTTC,CASSSLRGSLSYEQYF
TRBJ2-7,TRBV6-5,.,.,TGTGCCAGCAGTTACGCCGACGGCACCTTATCCGAGCAGTACTTC,CASSYADGTLSEQYF
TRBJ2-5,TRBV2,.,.,TGTGCCAGCAGCACCTCCACCCCGGCCCAGTACTTC,CASSTSTPAQYF
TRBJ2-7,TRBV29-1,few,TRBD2,TGCAGCGTCAAACCCGGGACTAGCGGCGTATACGAGCAGTACTTC,CSVKPGTSGVYEQYF
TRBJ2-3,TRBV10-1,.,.,TGCGCCAGCAGTGATTCGAAGCGCTTCACAGATACGCAGTATTTT,CASSDSKRFTDTQYF
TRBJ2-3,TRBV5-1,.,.,TGCGCCAGCAGCCTGACAACACTGACACTTAGCACAGATACGCAGTATTTT,CASSLTTLTLSTDTQYF
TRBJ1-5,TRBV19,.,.,TGTGCCAGTAGGGAATACAGCTCGCCTTCTAATCAGCCCCAGCATTTT,CASREYSSPSNQPQHF
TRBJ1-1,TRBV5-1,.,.,TGCGCCAGCAGCCGATCAACCCCAGGAAACACTGAAGCTTTCTTT,CASSRSTPGNTEAFF
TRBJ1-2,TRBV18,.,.,TGTGCCAGCTCACCACCCCATAGGGTTACCAACTATGGCTACACCTTC,CASSPPHRVTNYGYTF
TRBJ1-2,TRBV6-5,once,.,TGTGCCAGCAGTTACTCGAGGGTCGGAACCTATGGCTACACCTTC,CASSYSRVGTYGYTF
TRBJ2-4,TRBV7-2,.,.,TGTGCCAGCAGGGAGAACAGGGCGGGAAACATTCAGTACTTC,CASRENRAGNIQYF
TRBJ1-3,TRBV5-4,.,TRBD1,TGTGCCAGCAGCTCCGGGACAGGGGCCTCTGGAAACACCATATATTTT,CASSSGTGASGNTIYF
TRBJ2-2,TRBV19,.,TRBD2,TGTGCCACCCGAGCGGGAGGGCCGATCGGGGAGCTGTTTTTT,CATRAGGPIGELFF
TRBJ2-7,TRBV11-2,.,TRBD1,TGTGCCAGCAGCAAAGGGACAGGGAGTAGTTACGAGCAGTACTTC,CASSKGTGSSYEQYF
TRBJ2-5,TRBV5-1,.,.,TGCGCCAGCAGCTTGGGGGACTCACCTGGGGCGACCCAGTACTTC,CASSLGDSPGATQYF
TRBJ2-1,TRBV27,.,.,TGTGCCAGCAGTTTCGTCAGGGGCCCCTACAATGAGCAGTTCTTC,CASSFVRGPYNEQFF
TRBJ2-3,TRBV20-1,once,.,TGCAGTGCTAGAGATTTGAATACGCAGTATTTT,CSARDLNTQYF
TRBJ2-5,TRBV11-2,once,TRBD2,TGTGCCAGCAGCCCCCTGGGACTAGCGGGCTTGTACCAAGAGACCCAGTACTTC,CASSPLGLAGLYQETQYF
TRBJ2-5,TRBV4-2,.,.,TGTGCCAGCAGCCAAGAACAGGGATCGCGGGAGACCCAGTACTTC,CASSQEQGSRETQYF
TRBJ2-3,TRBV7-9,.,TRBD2,TGTGCCAGCAGCTTTCCGGGACTAGCATTCCCAGATACGCAGTATTTT,CASSFPGLAFPDTQYF
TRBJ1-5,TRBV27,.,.,TGTGCCAGCCCTAGACCGGGACGGCTGGAATATCAGCCCCAGCATTTT,CASPRPGRLEYQPQHF
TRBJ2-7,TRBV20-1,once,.,TGCAGTGCCCCGACAGTTAGAGAGCAGTACTTC,CSAPTVREQYF
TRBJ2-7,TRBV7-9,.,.,TGTGCCAGCAGCCTTATCTCGTCCGGGACCACGGCCCACGAGCAGTACTTC,CASSLISSGTTAHEQYF
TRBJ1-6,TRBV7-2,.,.,TGTGCCAGCAGCTTAGAGAGACAGGAAAATTCACCCCTCCACTTT,CASSLERQENSPLHF
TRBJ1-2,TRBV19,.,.,TGTGCCAGTAGTATTGTACAGGTCGGTCGTTATGGCTACACCTTC,CASSIVQVGRYGYTF
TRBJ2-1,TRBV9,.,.,TGTGCCACCCCGGGAGTAGGAGGAGGGTGGATACTCAATGAGCAGTTCTTC,CATPGVGGGWILNEQFF
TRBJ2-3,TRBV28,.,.,TGTGCCAGCGGCACAGATACGCAGTATTTT,CASGTDTQYF
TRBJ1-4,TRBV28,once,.,TGTGCCAGCAGTCTCACGGGGGCAACTAATGAAAAACTGTTTTTT,CASSLTGATNEKLFF
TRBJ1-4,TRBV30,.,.,TGTGCCTGGAGGGCCCCTGGGACGGAAAAACTGTTTTTT,CAWRAPGTEKLFF
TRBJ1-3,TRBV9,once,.,TGTGCCAGCAGCGTAGAATTTTCTGGAAACACCATATATTTT,CASSVEFSGNTIYF
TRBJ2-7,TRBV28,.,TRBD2,TGTGCCAGCAGTCGGGGCGGGAGCAGCCACGAGCAGTACTTC,CASSRGGSSHEQYF
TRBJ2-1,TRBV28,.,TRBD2,TGTGCCAGCAGTTTGGGGGGGAGCCGTGAGCAGTTCTTC,CASSLGGSREQFF
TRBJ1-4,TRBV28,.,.,TGTGCCAGCAGTTTTTATAGGACAACTAATGAAAAACTGTTTTTT,CASSFYRTTNEKLFF
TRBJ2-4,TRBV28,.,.,TGTGCCAGCAGTTTACAGCCTCAAAACATTCAGTACTTC,CASSLQPQNIQYF
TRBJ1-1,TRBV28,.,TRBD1,TGTGCCAGCAGTTTATTTCGGGACAGCCCTGAAGCTTTCTTT,CASSLFRDSPEAFF
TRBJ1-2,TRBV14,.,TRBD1,TGTGCCAGCAGCCGACGGACAGGCGATGGCTACACCTTC,CASSRRTGDGYTF
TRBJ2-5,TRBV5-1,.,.,TGCGCCAGCAGCTTGGTAGCGACGGGGGAGACCCAGTACTTC,CASSLVATGETQYF
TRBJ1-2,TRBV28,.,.,TGTGCCAGCAGTTTAGTTAATGGGTTCCGGTACACCTTC,CASSLVNGFRYTF
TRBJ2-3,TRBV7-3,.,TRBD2,TGTGCCAGCAGCCTCCAGACTAGCGGGATCACAGATACGCAGTATTTT,CASSLQTSGITDTQYF